These 10 T cell receptor beta chains were sequenced from one sample in a study of T-cell memory formation after mild COVID-19. Each CDR3 protein gets one entry after TCRdb re-called the 5' RACE reads with MiXCR. The data hold about 400,000 distinct CDR3 sequences, with 13% to 15% observed a single time. Material for sequencing was PBMCs or a T cell subset sorted from them (not recorded which). The receptor set was obtained from a man younger than 35 who had mild COVID-19 (a few samples of this study predate the infection). Cell type and time point are not known.

The genes are TRBV6-5 and TRBJ2-7, with D hard to call. Germline V gives CDR1 MNHEY, CDR2 SVGAGI. This CDR3 has 17 amino acids. V was shortened by 7 bases and J by 4 bases, with 26 bases between the two germline ends. The CDR3 DNA sequence: TGTGCCAGCACTCCCGCCCCTATTGAAGTCGACCTTTACGAGCAGTACTTC. This codes for CASTPAPIEVDLYEQYF.

The chain links TRBV4-3 to TRBJ2-1; TRBD2 matches 8 bases. The CDR3 consists of 15 residues. Trimming at V came to 4 bases and at J to 0 bases, leaving 2 bases not matched to a gene. Germline-derived CDR1 and CDR2 are LGHNA and YSLEER. The CDR3 DNA reads as TGCGCCAGCAGCCGTCGGGGGGGCTCCTACAATGAGCAGTTCTTC. It translates to CASSRRGGSYNEQFF.

The chain combines TRBV6-1 with TRBJ2-7; D gene uncertain. CDR3 length equals 11 residues. Germline V gene lookup returns CDR1 MNHNS and CDR2 SASEGT. Trimming pared 7 bases from V and 4 bases from J, leaving 8 bases between. CDR3 protein: CASKLNYEQYF. In DNA, the CDR3 is TGTGCCAGCAAGTTGAATTACGAGCAGTACTTC.

At least ten counts were recorded for this clonotype. The J gene is TRBJ2-1, the V gene TRBV5-1; TRBD2 matches 9 bases. The CDR3 has 15 amino acids. The junction had 5 bases not matched to a gene; V was cut back by 0 bases and J by 7 bases. The germline V gene encodes CDR1 SGHRS and CDR2 YFSETQ. CDR3 bases: TGCGCCAGCAGCTTGGTTGCGGGGGGGGAGAATGAGCAGTTCTTC. Amino acid sequence: CASSLVAGGENEQFF.

This clonotype was counted many times. The chain links TRBV6-5 to TRBJ1-1, with D hard to call. Germline values: CDR1 MNHEY, CDR2 SVGAGI. Trimming cost V 2 bases and J 2 bases, with 9 bases left between them. This CDR3 comprises 14 residues. This chain's CDR3 is CASSYTPGNTEAFF. The CDR3 nucleotides read TGTGCCAGCAGTTACACACCGGGTAACACTGAAGCTTTCTTT.

V usage is TRBV5-1 and J usage is TRBJ2-1, with a tentative D call TRBD2 (7 bases). This CDR3 has 16 residues. Per the germline V gene, CDR1 is SGHRS and CDR2 is YFSETQ. V was shortened by 0 bases and J by 7 bases, with 17 bases between the two germline ends. The CDR3 loop is CASSLVPGAGGNEQFF. DNA of the CDR3: TGCGCCAGCAGCTTGGTGCCGGGGGCCGGGGGGAATGAGCAGTTCTTC.

This chain links TRBV5-1 with TRBJ1-6; no reliable D call. V lost 0 bases and J lost 10, with 17 bases in between. The germline gives CDR1 SGHRS, CDR2 YFSETQ. CDR3 length equals 16 residues. CDR3 nucleotides: TGCGCCAGCAGCTTGGAGGACGTTCAAGTCTGGTCACCCCTCCACTTT. It specifies CASSLEDVQVWSPLHF.

The chain joins TRBV6-2 or TRBV6-3 to TRBJ1-2; D may be TRBD1 (6 bases). Germline values: CDR1 MNHEY, CDR2 SVGEGT. The CDR3 totals 14 residues. Trimming removed 2 bases at V and 6 bases at J, with 13 bases between. This chain's CDR3 is CASSYLRTANGYTF. DNA for the CDR3: TGTGCCAGCAGTTACCTGCGGACAGCGAATGGCTACACCTTC.

This clonotype was counted a few times. V usage is TRBV10-1 and J usage is TRBJ2-3; D gene unclear. Germline CDR1 reads WNHNN; CDR2 reads SYGVQD (reference sequence). V lost 8 bases and J lost 4, with 7 bases in between. The CDR3 consists of 11 residues. In nucleotides, the CDR3 is TGCGCCAGCGGCATGGCAGATACGCAGTATTTT. This gives the protein CASGMADTQYF.

The V gene is TRBV20-1, the J gene TRBJ1-4, with D maybe TRBD1 (6 bases). V was clipped by 3 bases and J by 8 bases, with 19 bases between them. Germline values: CDR1 DFQATT, CDR2 SNEGSKA (reference sequence). The CDR3 is 15 residues long. The CDR3 nucleotides read TGCAGTGCTAGGCCGAAACGGGGGCTGGAGGAAAAACTGTTTTTT. Translation gives CSARPKRGLEEKLFF.